This TCR beta chain was captured by sequencing in a study of CD8 T cells in ankylosing spondylitis. Findings and limits, study-wide: It appeared that ankylosing spondylitis blood was characterized by a TCR beta motif of several highly homologous variants.

Researchers built TCR beta libraries using quantitative 5'-RACE with molecular barcodes. TCRdb processed the 5' RACE reads anew with MiXCR; each CDR3 protein has one entry. The sample has 80,000 to 100,000 distinct CDR3 sequences, 8.8% seen once; the top ten hold 4% to 5.5%. With 4 bases removed from V and 5 bases from J, the gap between germline ends came to 25 bases. The germline CDR1 and CDR2 sequences are SGHRS and YFSETQ. The CDR3 runs to 19 residues. This clonotype was observed a few times. The antigen is not known. V gene TRBV5-1 combines with J gene TRBJ2-6; no definite D call. The specimen was blood, either unsorted or a sorted T cell fraction (not recorded which). This TCR came from a male donor with ankylosing spondylitis or in good health (not recorded which). For the CDR3, the DNA is TGCGCCAGCAGCGCTGCAGGTTTGCTCGGATCTCGTTGGGCCAACGTCCTGACTTTC. It translates to CASSAAGLLGSRWANVLTF.